This T cell receptor beta chain was sequenced for a study of shared clonotypes between healthy human individuals. The CDR3 is made up of 17 amino acids. Looked up from germline, CDR1 is SNHLY and CDR2 is FYNNEI. The V gene end was trimmed by 2 bases and the J gene end by 5 bases; junction bases not matched to a gene: 6. Clones were read by immunoSEQ multiplex PCR, and TCRdb kept only the in-frame ones, dropping some. Of around 2,000,000 clones listed, about 95% are singletons. The naive CD8 fraction comprised CD45RO-negative cells positively selected for CCR7 and excluded terminally differentiated effector memory CD45RA+ cells.

The TCR sequence derives from a man aged 18-30 years in good health. The sequenced material came from naive CD8+ T cells sorted from blood. The chain links TRBV2 to TRBJ2-1, with 13 positions matching TRBD2. CDR3 region: CASSEPRLAGGNNEQFF. CDR3 nucleotide sequence: TGTGCCAGCAGTGAACCTCGACTAGCGGGAGGAAACAATGAGCAGTTCTTC.